This TCR beta chain was sequenced in a study of T cell responses to AZD1222 COVID-19 vaccine. The overall study: Doses given second, at about 4 or about 12 weeks, were pooled.

Regarding the study as a whole: Just six AZD1222 recipients were seropositive at baseline. Vaccine-associated CD4 TCRs ranged over spike, dominating at 160-218 and 743-854.

About this clone itself: Its specificity is unknown.

Assay: immunoSEQ multiplex PCR; the TCRdb copy retains only in-frame clones and omits some. The sample carries some 140,000 clones, 92% recorded once. The CDR3 length is 15 residues. Trimming stripped 0 bases from V and 2 bases from J, with 8 bases between. Germline CDR1 is MNHNS and CDR2 is SASEGT. The chain uses TRBV6-1 and TRBJ1-5, with a possible D match to TRBD1 (6 bases). The origin of this receptor is an adult in good health. Specimen: peripheral blood, collected on day 0 of AZD1222 vaccination. The CDR3 region is CASSEAAGGNQPQHF. CDR3 bases: TGTGCCAGCAGTGAAGCTGCAGGGGGCAATCAGCCCCAGCATTTT.